A selection of T cell receptor beta chains follows, all from one sample in a study of blood T cell repertoires in COVID-19. Sequenced by immunoSEQ multiplex PCR; TCRdb stores in-frame clones only, minus some. The sample contains 200,000 to 250,000 clones, 70% to 90% of which appear only once. The sample consisted of peripheral blood. These receptors were obtained from a woman aged 45-65 years with active or convalescent COVID-19. Both conserved end residues are part of each CDR3. D genes are given only for firm matches. Size tells how often a clone was seen (once, few, many) or the class of an expanded clone, and some rows leave it out.

- TRBJ2-5 TRBV5-4 - TGTGCCAGCAGCTTGGGGGCGGACCAAGGGAGCCAGTACTTC CASSLGADQGSQYF
- TRBJ1-3 TRBV7-2 - TGTGCCAGCAGCTTAGGGGGGGGAATCGGTGGAAACACCATATATTTT CASSLGGGIGGNTIYF
TRBD1 TRBJ1-2 TRBV28 - TGTGCCAGCAGTTTCCAGGGGGGATTAGCTAACTATGGCTACACCTTC CASSFQGGLANYGYTF
TRBD1 TRBJ1-5 TRBV19 - TGTGCCAGTAGTAGAAATTCAGGGGGAGGAAGCAATCAGCCCCAGCATTTT CASSRNSGGGSNQPQHF
TRBD1 TRBJ1-1 TRBV6-5 - TGTGCCAGCAGTTACGCGGACAGGGGAAAAGGGGCTTTCTTT CASSYADRGKGAFF
- TRBJ2-2 TRBV28 - TGTGCCAGCAGACAGCCGGGTTGGGACTCGAACACCGGGGAGCTGTTTTTT CASRQPGWDSNTGELFF
- TRBJ1-5 TRBV29-1 few TGCAGCGTTGGCTTTGGCGAGGTTGGTCAGCCCCAGCATTTT CSVGFGEVGQPQHF
TRBD1 TRBJ1-1 TRBV7-8 - TGTGCCAGCAGCCCACGACAGGGTAACACTGAAGCTTTCTTT CASSPRQGNTEAFF
TRBD2 TRBJ2-7 TRBV28 - TGTGCCAGCAGTTTAGTGCGGGGGGAGCAGTACTTC CASSLVRGEQYF
TRBD1 TRBJ2-5 TRBV6-5 - TGTGCCAGCAGTCCCAACCGGGACAGGCAAGAGACCCAGTACTTC CASSPNRDRQETQYF
TRBD1 TRBJ2-3 TRBV11-2 few TGTGCCAGCAGCCCCGGACAGGGTAGCACAGATACGCAGTATTTT CASSPGQGSTDTQYF
TRBD2 TRBJ2-7 TRBV27 - TGTGCCAGCAGTTTGGGGGGGACTTTTACCTACGAGCAGTACTTC CASSLGGTFTYEQYF
- TRBJ1-2 TRBV3-1/TRBV3-2 - TGTGCCAGCAGCCAAGTTCGAGGAAGGACTAACTATGGCTACACCTTC CASSQVRGRTNYGYTF
- TRBJ1-4 TRBV5-1 - TGCGCCAGCAGCAACCAGGGGTTTAATGAAAAACTGTTTTTT CASSNQGFNEKLFF
- TRBJ1-2 TRBV19 - TGTGCCAGTAGGAGGGAGGGCGAACCCTCTAACTATGGCTACACCTTC CASRREGEPSNYGYTF
- TRBJ1-3 TRBV30 - TGTGCCTGGAGTGTACTGGAGTGGGACACCATATATTTT CAWSVLEWDTIYF
- TRBJ2-6 TRBV19 - TGTGCCAGTACTAGGCGGCAGGGGCGCAACTCTGGGGCCAACGTCCTGACTTTC CASTRRQGRNSGANVLTF
- TRBJ2-6 TRBV28 - TGTGCCAGCAGCCCTGGGTTAACAGGTGGGGCCAACGTCCTGACTTTC CASSPGLTGGANVLTF
- TRBJ2-2 TRBV19 - TGTGCCAGTAGTTCAGCGAACACCGGGGAGCTGTTTTTT CASSSANTGELFF
- TRBJ1-1 TRBV28 - TGTGCCAGCAGTTTCTCCCAGGCTGGAAAAGCTTTCTTT CASSFSQAGKAFF
- TRBJ2-1 TRBV27 once TGTGCCAGCAGTTTATCCCCGTCCCTCTACAATGAGCAGTTCTTC CASSLSPSLYNEQFF
TRBD1 TRBJ1-2 TRBV28 - TGTGCCAGCAGTTTGACCGACAGGGTTGGTGCCTCCGGCTACACCTTC CASSLTDRVGASGYTF
- TRBJ1-1 TRBV6-5 - TGTGCCAGCAGTTTCGGGGGAAGGACTGAAGCTTTCTTT CASSFGGRTEAFF
- TRBJ1-4 TRBV5-1 - TGCGCCAGCAGCTTGGCCGGGCAGGGAGGTGAAAAACTGTTTTTT CASSLAGQGGEKLFF
TRBD1 TRBJ1-2 TRBV3-1/TRBV3-2 - TGTGCCAGCAGCCAGCAGGGGGCTACTAACTATGGCTACACCTTC CASSQQGATNYGYTF
- TRBJ1-3 TRBV2 - TGTGCCAGCAGTCGACTGAACTCTGGAAACACCATATATTTT CASSRLNSGNTIYF
- TRBJ1-5 TRBV6-1 - TGTGCCAGCAGTGATGCCGGTCCCGGTCAGCCCCAGCATTTT CASSDAGPGQPQHF
- TRBJ2-1 TRBV2 - TGTGCCAGCCTTGCCGGCTCCTACAATGAGCAGTTCTTC CASLAGSYNEQFF
TRBD2 TRBJ2-5 TRBV5-4 - TGTGCCAGCAGCTCGGGACTAGCGGGGGCCCGAGAAAAGACCCAGTACTTC CASSSGLAGAREKTQYF
- TRBJ1-2 TRBV7-2 - TGTGCCAGCAGCTTAGGCCAGACTACCTATGGCTACACCTTC CASSLGQTTYGYTF
TRBD2 TRBJ2-2 TRBV3-1/TRBV3-2 - TGTGCCAGCAGCCAGAGCGGGACCACCGGGGAGCTGTTTTTT CASSQSGTTGELFF
TRBD1 TRBJ1-1 TRBV2 - TGTGCCAGCACTCGACAGGGGGCGGGGCCTAGCCCTGAAGCTTTCTTT CASTRQGAGPSPEAFF
- TRBJ1-1 TRBV14 - TGTGCCAGCAGCCAACAGATGAACACTGAAGCTTTCTTT CASSQQMNTEAFF
- TRBJ1-4 TRBV29-1 - TGCAGCGGCGCTAAGGGGACACTTAATGAAAAACTGTTTTTT CSGAKGTLNEKLFF
TRBD1 TRBJ1-6 TRBV6-1 - TGTGCCAGCAGTGGACTACAGGGGGCGCGCAATTCACCCCTCCACTTT CASSGLQGARNSPLHF
TRBD1 TRBJ1-2 TRBV6-5 - TGTGCCAGCAGTCAACAGGGGAGCTACACCTTC CASSQQGSYTF
- TRBJ2-6 TRBV6-5 - TGTGCCAGCATCGTCGCTGGGGCCAACGTCCTGACTTTC CASIVAGANVLTF
TRBD1 TRBJ1-5 TRBV4-1 - TGCGCCAGCAGCCAGGGGGACAGGGGGGTCAATAGCAATCAGCCCCAGCATTTT CASSQGDRGVNSNQPQHF
TRBD1 TRBJ1-2 TRBV2 few TGTGCCAGCAGCCAACAGGGGGCCCGGGACTACACCTTC CASSQQGARDYTF
- TRBJ1-4 TRBV5-6 - TGTGCCAGCAGCTTAAACGGGGCAACTAATGAAAAACTGTTTTTT CASSLNGATNEKLFF
- TRBJ1-5 TRBV19 - TGTGCCAGTATCCCTCAGAGCGGACTCAATCAGCCCCAGCATTTT CASIPQSGLNQPQHF
- TRBJ2-1 TRBV29-1 - TGCAGCGTCTACCCTCGGACAGATTTGCAGTTCTTC CSVYPRTDLQFF
TRBD1 TRBJ1-1 TRBV4-2 - TGTGCCAGCAGCCGAAGGGACAGTGCCATGAACACTGAAGCTTTCTTT CASSRRDSAMNTEAFF
TRBD1 TRBJ1-1 TRBV10-3 - TGTGCCATCAGCCCTCGGGACAGTGCTGAAGCTTTCTTT CAISPRDSAEAFF
TRBD1 TRBJ1-1 TRBV18 - TGTGCCAGCTCACCACGGGACAGGGGGACTGAAGCTTTCTTT CASSPRDRGTEAFF